Each of the 5 T cell receptor beta chains below was sequenced from the same sample in a study of blood T cells in healthy people across ages. The use of a sample-barcoded 5' primer and a J-beta primer mix characterized a second PCR of roughly 7 to 11 cycles. Each CDR3 protein gets one entry after TCRdb re-called the 5' RACE reads with MiXCR. The table shows about 800,000 distinct CDR3 sequences, with 20% to 25% occurring only once. The sample also formed part of further work on T cells of mothers and their children.

Sequences were obtained from blood. The receptors come from a boy younger than 18 in good health.

This clonotype was counted at least ten times. This chain links TRBV29-1 with TRBJ2-5, with 7 bases matching TRBD1. Germline CDR1 reads SQVTM; CDR2 reads ANQGSEA. CDR3 length equals 12 residues. J gave up 3 bases and V 6 bases, and 4 bases lay outside the gene matches. The CDR3 coding sequence is TGCAGCGTCGGACAGGTTAAAGAGACCCAGTACTTC. It specifies CSVGQVKETQYF.

This clonotype was detected only a few times. The V gene is TRBV15, the J gene TRBJ2-5, with D possibly TRBD1 on 6 matching bases. The CDR3 contains 14 residues. Germline values: CDR1 LNHNV, CDR2 YYDKDF (reference sequence). Between the trimmed V and J ends, which lost 0 bases and 13 bases, there was a span of 18 bases. CDR3 sequence: CATSRDRGWDTGYF. CDR3 coding DNA: TGTGCCACCAGCAGAGATAGGGGTTGGGACACCGGGTACTTC.

The J gene is TRBJ2-5, the V gene TRBV9, with D possibly matching TRBD2 (7 bases). The CDR3 is 16 residues long. Germline-derived CDR1 and CDR2 are SGDLS and YYNGEE. Trimming took 0 bases from V and 1 from J, leaving 13 bases between them. Here the CDR3 reads CASSVEGGGLQETQYF. CDR3 DNA: TGTGCCAGCAGCGTAGAGGGGGGGGGGCTCCAAGAGACCCAGTACTTC.

V is TRBV6-5 and J is TRBJ2-2; tentative D call: TRBD2 (5 bases). CDR1 MNHEY and CDR2 SVGAGI come from the germline V gene. The CDR3 spans 17 residues. V was shortened by 4 bases and J by 0 bases, with 15 bases between the two germline ends. DNA for the CDR3: TGTGCCAGCAGTTCCGTGACTATTAAACCGAACACCGGGGAGCTGTTTTTT. Residues: CASSSVTIKPNTGELFF.

This clonotype was seen a few times. This chain uses TRBV7-9 with TRBJ2-6; 7 bases fit TRBD1. The V gene's germline CDR1 is SEHNR and CDR2 FQNEAQ (reference sequence). Trimming at V came to 5 bases and at J to 2 bases, leaving 9 bases not matched to a gene. The CDR3 covers 17 residues. CDR3 in DNA: TGTGCCAGCAGCCTGGCCGAGACAGGGCCTGGGGCCAACGTCCTGACTTTC. Its translation is CASSLAETGPGANVLTF. The variable domain in full, with the rest retrieved from reference TRBV7-9 and TRBJ2-6, is DTGVSQNPRHKITKRGQNVTFRCDPISEHNRLYWYRQTLGQGPEFLTYFQNEAQLEKSRLLSDRFSAERPKGSFSTLEIQRTEQGDSAMYLCASSLAETGPGANVLTFGAGSRLTVL.